Listed below are T cell receptor beta chains from one sample, sequenced in a study of T cell responses to AZD1222 COVID-19 vaccine. Produced via immunoSEQ multiplex PCR; TCRdb's table is partial and in-frame only. The table lists 120,000 or so clones, around 86% of them singletons, with 2.5% to 3.5% in the top ten. Sequenced here: peripheral blood, sampled 28 days after the second AZD1222 dose. The receptors derive from an adult who received the AZD1222 COVID-19 vaccine. CDR3s include the opening cysteine and the closing phenylalanine or tryptophan. D genes are given only for firm matches. Clone size, where shown, is once, few, many, or a class for clones that have expanded.

TRBV5-4	NA	TRBJ1-2	NA	CASSLGRRKASDYGYTF	TGTGCCAGCAGCTTGGGGAGGAGGAAAGCATCTGACTATGGCTACACCTTC
TRBV5-5	NA	TRBJ1-4	TRBD1	CASSPRVGDRQKLFF	TGTGCCAGCAGCCCCCGGGTCGGGGACAGGCAAAAACTGTTTTTT
TRBV14	NA	TRBJ1-5	NA	CASSQEVREAQPQHF	TGTGCCAGCAGCCAAGAGGTAAGGGAAGCTCAGCCCCAGCATTTT
TRBV14	NA	TRBJ2-7	NA	CASSQYYEQYF	TGTGCCAGCAGCCAGTACTACGAGCAGTACTTC
TRBV11-2	NA	TRBJ2-5	TRBD1	CASSLDRVGGSETQYF	TGTGCCAGCAGCTTAGATCGGGTAGGGGGCAGTGAGACCCAGTACTTC
TRBV9	NA	TRBJ2-2	NA	CASSVASGELFF	TGTGCCAGCAGCGTAGCTTCCGGGGAGCTGTTTTTT
TRBV4-1	NA	TRBJ1-5	NA	CASSQGAGVNQPQHF	TGCGCCAGCAGCCAAGGGGCAGGGGTGAATCAGCCCCAGCATTTT
TRBV10-2	NA	TRBJ2-3	TRBD2	CASRGPTSGVLYTQYF	TGCGCCAGCCGCGGCCCGACTAGCGGGGTGTTATATACGCAGTATTTT
TRBV6-4	few	TRBJ2-3	NA	CASSSRTGGADTQYF	TGTGCCAGCAGTTCCCGGACTGGGGGCGCAGATACGCAGTATTTT
TRBV7-9	NA	TRBJ2-1	NA	CASVFQKRGAFYNEQFF	TGTGCCAGCGTATTTCAAAAACGGGGGGCCTTCTACAATGAGCAGTTCTTC
TRBV6-5	NA	TRBJ2-3	NA	CASTTQQAGLDTQYF	TGTGCCAGCACCACCCAACAGGCAGGCTTAGATACGCAGTATTTT
TRBV7-9	NA	TRBJ2-7	NA	CASSFSGQKAYEQYF	TGTGCCAGCAGCTTCTCCGGACAGAAAGCCTACGAGCAGTACTTC
TRBV6-5	NA	TRBJ2-3	NA	CASRPSRAEDTQYF	TGTGCCAGCAGACCCTCGAGGGCGGAAGATACGCAGTATTTT
TRBV4-1	few	TRBJ2-2	NA	CASSQAGRGGDTGELFF	TGCGCCAGCAGCCAAGCCGGTAGAGGGGGGGACACCGGGGAGCTGTTTTTT
TRBV6-5	NA	TRBJ1-6	NA	CASRQGFYNSPLHF	TGTGCCAGCAGGCAGGGTTTCTATAATTCACCCCTCCACTTT
TRBV19	NA	TRBJ1-2	NA	CASSIPRINYGYTF	TGTGCCAGTAGTATCCCCCGCATAAACTATGGCTACACCTTC
TRBV27	NA	TRBJ1-2	NA	CASAGNYGYTF	TGTGCCAGCGCCGGGAACTATGGCTACACCTTC
TRBV4-2	NA	TRBJ2-6	TRBD1	CASSRVLTGGSGANVLTF	TGTGCCAGCAGCCGAGTCCTTACAGGGGGCTCTGGGGCCAACGTCCTGACTTTC
TRBV6-2/TRBV6-3	NA	TRBJ2-7	TRBD1	CASSLQGPGSYEQYF	TGTGCCAGCAGCCTACAGGGGCCGGGCTCCTACGAGCAGTACTTC
TRBV9	NA	TRBJ2-1	TRBD2	CASSVRPGLVYEQFF	TGTGCCAGCAGCGTTAGGCCGGGACTAGTCTATGAGCAGTTCTTC
TRBV6-2/TRBV6-3	NA	TRBJ1-5	NA	CASSYRPGSQPQHF	TGTGCCAGCAGTTACAGGCCGGGAAGTCAGCCCCAGCATTTT
TRBV5-6	NA	TRBJ2-2	NA	CASSLSGTANTGELFF	TGTGCCAGCAGCTTGAGCGGGACAGCGAACACCGGGGAGCTGTTTTTT
TRBV27	NA	TRBJ2-1	TRBD2	CASSLPSGGVSYNEQFF	TGTGCCAGCAGTTTACCCAGCGGGGGGGTTTCCTACAATGAGCAGTTCTTC
TRBV7-9	NA	TRBJ2-7	NA	CASSLERLSYEQYF	TGTGCCAGCAGCTTAGAAAGGTTGTCCTACGAGCAGTACTTC
TRBV18	NA	TRBJ1-1	NA	CASSPGTDEAFF	TGTGCCAGCTCACCCGGGACGGATGAAGCTTTCTTT
TRBV11-2	NA	TRBJ1-2	TRBD1	CASSWGQGAFGYTF	TGTGCCAGCAGCTGGGGACAGGGGGCATTTGGCTACACCTTC
TRBV18	NA	TRBJ1-5	NA	CASSLQSHSNQPQHF	TGTGCCAGCTCTCTCCAATCCCACAGCAATCAGCCCCAGCATTTT
TRBV27	NA	TRBJ1-5	NA	CASRTQGTNNQPQHF	TGTGCCAGCAGAACCCAGGGGACCAACAATCAGCCCCAGCATTTT
TRBV7-8	NA	TRBJ1-1	TRBD1	CASSLATGVTEAFF	TGTGCCAGCAGCTTAGCGACAGGGGTCACTGAAGCTTTCTTT
TRBV4-1	NA	TRBJ1-2	TRBD1	CASSLPPGQGANYGYTF	TGCGCCAGCAGCCTCCCTCCGGGACAGGGGGCTAATTATGGCTACACCTTC
TRBV6-2/TRBV6-3	NA	TRBJ2-3	NA	CASSYYTDTQYF	TGTGCCAGCAGTTACTACACAGATACGCAGTATTTT
TRBV11-3	NA	TRBJ2-1	TRBD2	CASSPRLAGNNEQFF	TGTGCCAGCAGCCCTCGACTAGCGGGGAACAATGAGCAGTTCTTC
TRBV2	NA	TRBJ1-1	NA	CASSDGMNTEAFF	TGTGCCAGCAGTGACGGGATGAACACTGAAGCTTTCTTT
TRBV2	NA	TRBJ2-3	TRBD2	CASSEVGAGITDTQYF	TGTGCCAGCAGTGAGGTTGGAGCGGGGATAACAGATACGCAGTATTTT
TRBV30	few	TRBJ1-1	NA	CAWRPRMGLDTEAFF	TGTGCCTGGAGGCCCCGTATGGGTCTCGACACTGAAGCTTTCTTT
TRBV19	NA	TRBJ2-3	NA	CASSLDRSTDTQYF	TGTGCCAGTAGTCTTGACAGGTCGACAGATACGCAGTATTTT
TRBV11-1	few	TRBJ2-2	NA	CASSLVLVSGELFF	TGTGCCAGCAGCTTAGTGCTAGTTTCCGGGGAGCTGTTTTTT
TRBV28	NA	TRBJ1-2	NA	CASSLRSWQGYGYTF	TGTGCCAGCAGTTTAAGATCTTGGCAGGGCTATGGCTACACCTTC
TRBV19	NA	TRBJ2-3	TRBD2	CASSLAGDITDTQYF	TGTGCCAGTAGTTTGGCGGGGGATATCACAGATACGCAGTATTTT
TRBV28	NA	TRBJ1-2	NA	CASSYRVDGYTF	TGTGCCAGCAGTTACAGGGTCGATGGCTACACCTTC
TRBV7-2	NA	TRBJ2-3	TRBD1	CASSLGGQGLRDTQYF	TGTGCCAGCAGCTTGGGCGGACAGGGATTGAGAGATACGCAGTATTTT
TRBV4-1	NA	TRBJ2-1	NA	CASSQVDLVSYNEQFF	TGCGCCAGCAGCCAAGTCGATCTAGTGAGTTACAATGAGCAGTTCTTC
TRBV2	NA	TRBJ1-1	NA	CASSGHTEAFF	TGTGCCAGCAGTGGGCACACTGAAGCTTTCTTT
TRBV13	NA	TRBJ2-3	NA	CATSPGGRPTDTQYF	TGTGCCACTTCACCCGGTGGGCGGCCCACAGATACGCAGTATTTT
TRBV12-3/TRBV12-4	NA	TRBJ1-2	NA	CASSFGRGQYTF	TGTGCCAGCAGTTTTGGCCGCGGACAATACACCTTC
TRBV10-3	NA	TRBJ1-2	NA	CAISPSGGPVDGYTF	TGTGCCATCAGTCCCTCTGGGGGGCCGGTAGATGGCTACACCTTC
TRBV7-8	NA	TRBJ2-3	TRBD1	CASSFSRGSTDTQYF	TGTGCCAGCAGCTTTAGCAGGGGGAGTACAGATACGCAGTATTTT
TRBV12-3/TRBV12-4	NA	TRBJ2-7	NA	CASSFGQEYEQYF	TGTGCCAGCAGTTTCGGACAAGAGTACGAGCAGTACTTC
TRBV5-1	NA	TRBJ1-1	NA	CASSPTIMNTEAFF	TGCGCCAGCAGCCCGACGATAATGAACACTGAAGCTTTCTTT
TRBV3-1/TRBV3-2	NA	TRBJ2-7	TRBD2	CASSQRGDPAF	TGTGCCAGCAGCCAGCGGGGGGACCCAGCATTC
TRBV9	NA	TRBJ1-3	TRBD1	CASSVSGGPLSRGNTIYF	TGTGCCAGCAGCGTATCAGGGGGACCTCTCTCGAGGGGAAACACCATATATTTT
TRBV5-1	NA	TRBJ1-2	TRBD1	CASSLGGGGNYGYTF	TGCGCCAGCAGCTTGGGCGGAGGGGGCAACTATGGCTACACCTTC
TRBV6-5	NA	TRBJ2-7	NA	CASSYSIMGASYEQYF	TGTGCCAGCAGTTACTCGATTATGGGCGCCTCCTACGAGCAGTACTTC
TRBV12-3/TRBV12-4	NA	TRBJ1-5	NA	CASSLGPIIQHF	TGTGCCAGCAGTTTAGGACCCATAATCCAGCATTTT
TRBV6-6	NA	TRBJ2-7	NA	CASGTGSREQYF	TGTGCCAGCGGTACAGGATCACGCGAGCAGTACTTC
TRBV6-1	NA	TRBJ1-2	NA	CASSEAGRFYGYTF	TGTGCCAGCAGTGAAGCTGGTCGGTTCTATGGCTACACCTTC
TRBV10-1	NA	TRBJ2-7	TRBD1	CASSAMDRGHEQYF	TGCGCCAGCAGTGCTATGGACAGGGGCCACGAGCAGTACTTC
TRBV6-4	NA	TRBJ2-1	TRBD1	CASSDSGQGAYNEQFF	TGTGCCAGCAGTGACTCGGGACAGGGCGCTTACAATGAGCAGTTCTTC
TRBV5-1	NA	TRBJ2-7	NA	CASSAGGTANYEQYF	TGCGCCAGCAGCGCCGGCGGGACAGCCAACTACGAGCAGTACTTC